Detailed here is one T cell receptor (beta chain). This entry comes from a study of blood T cell repertoires in COVID-19. Study context: Italy, Spain and the United States were the sources of the convalescent and acute COVID-19 samples.

Allocation to cohorts depended on clinical history reported by the participants. CDR1 and CDR2 from the germline V gene are SEHNR and FQNEAQ (reference sequence). CDR3 length: 11 amino acids. V was cut by 5 bases and J by 9 bases, with 10 bases left in between. Methods used by the authors: Cell counts per sample came from amplifying reference gene primers. The table came from immunoSEQ multiplex PCR; TCRdb's copy has only in-frame clones and leaves some out. D and trimming come from the DNA, and the V and J calls and clone size come from that table. In the table there are approximately 220,000 clones, 83% of which are singletons.

The source of this sequence is a woman between 45 and 60 years old who had been exposed to COVID-19. This chain joins TRBV7-9 and TRBJ1-1; maybe TRBD1 (5 bases). Input material: PBMCs or T cells enriched from blood (not recorded which). CDR3 sequence (DNA): TGTGCCAGCAGCGATAGGGGAAAAGCTTTCTTT. Translation: CASSDRGKAFF. Based on the CDR3 plus reference TRBV7-9 and TRBJ1-1, the full variable domain is DTGVSQNPRHKITKRGQNVTFRCDPISEHNRLYWYRQTLGQGPEFLTYFQNEAQLEKSRLLSDRFSAERPKGSFSTLEIQRTEQGDSAMYLCASSDRGKAFFGQGTRLTVV.